This T cell receptor (beta chain) was captured in a study of T cells expressing NK-cell markers. Following a re-call of the 5' RACE reads, TCRdb has one entry per CDR3 protein and lacks DNA. The sample data list hundreds of thousands of distinct CDR3 sequences. Germline loops: CDR1 MDHEN, CDR2 SYDVKM. CDR3 size: 14 residues. The chain joins TRBV28 to TRBJ2-1; no DNA is available, so the TRBD1 call from TCRdb remains unchecked. The sample was blood T cells: a sorted CD56 or NKG2C T cell subset, CD4+ or CD8+ T cells, or bulk PBMC T cells (not recorded which). This TCR derives from a man between 18 and 69 years old in good health. CDR3 sequence reads: CASRGTARAGEQFF.